This T cell receptor (beta chain) emerged from a study of post-analysis software for immune sequencing data. Across the study: The disease courses covered relapsing-remitting, secondary progressive and progressive-relapsing multiple sclerosis.

The TCR beta cDNA libraries carried unique molecular identifiers. TCRdb itself ran the PCR reads through MiXCR, one entry per CDR3 protein. This table has hundreds of thousands of distinct CDR3 sequences, 25% to 30% appearing once. Deletions cut 4 bases from V and 1 base from J, with 9 bases between. This CDR3 spans 14 amino acids. Germline-derived CDR1 and CDR2 are SGHTA and FQGNSA. Regarding this clonotype: Its specificity is not known.

Study-wide points: About 5 TRBV segments, including TRBV5-6, TRBV5-1 and TRBV20-1, were more frequent in patients than controls. Batch-mates among the samples co-clustered strongly by F measure.

The chain has TRBV7-2 and TRBJ2-3, with D perhaps matching TRBD1 (6 bases). Sample: blood. The receptor was derived from a girl between 10 and 17 years old with multiple sclerosis. The CDR3 loop reads CASSSRTGTDTQYF. CDR3 coding DNA: TGTGCCAGCAGCTCGAGGACAGGCACAGATACGCAGTATTTT.